This T cell receptor beta chain was recovered during a study of vaccination effects on CD4 cells after COVID-19. Looking at the study overall: ViraFEST expansion of antigen-specific CD4+ T cells with viral peptide pools preceded sequencing. Study-level points and caveats: Clones of infection and vaccine origin contracted markedly late after vaccination.

CD4+ T cells were isolated after less than 13 days of culture. Each culture had half its medium swapped for IL-2 medium on days 3 and 7. TCRdb's copy holds only in-frame clones and misses some; the assay was immunoSEQ multiplex PCR. Here the sample spans tens of thousands of clones, around 70% being singletons. As for this clone: As yet, its antigen is unknown.

CDR3 length equals 15 residues. V was shortened by 6 bases and J by 3 bases, with 18 bases between the two germline ends. Looked up from germline, CDR1 is MNHNY and CDR2 is SVGAGI (reference sequence). Sample: CD4+ T cells from PBMCs cultured without peptide, taken before COVID-19 vaccination. The source of this sequence is a human donor who received a COVID-19 vaccine. The chain links TRBV6-6 to TRBJ2-7, with D unclear. In nucleotides, the CDR3 is TGTGCCAGCAGCATTAAAACTATTGCGGTCTACGAGCAGTACTTC. Translating gives CASSIKTIAVYEQYF.